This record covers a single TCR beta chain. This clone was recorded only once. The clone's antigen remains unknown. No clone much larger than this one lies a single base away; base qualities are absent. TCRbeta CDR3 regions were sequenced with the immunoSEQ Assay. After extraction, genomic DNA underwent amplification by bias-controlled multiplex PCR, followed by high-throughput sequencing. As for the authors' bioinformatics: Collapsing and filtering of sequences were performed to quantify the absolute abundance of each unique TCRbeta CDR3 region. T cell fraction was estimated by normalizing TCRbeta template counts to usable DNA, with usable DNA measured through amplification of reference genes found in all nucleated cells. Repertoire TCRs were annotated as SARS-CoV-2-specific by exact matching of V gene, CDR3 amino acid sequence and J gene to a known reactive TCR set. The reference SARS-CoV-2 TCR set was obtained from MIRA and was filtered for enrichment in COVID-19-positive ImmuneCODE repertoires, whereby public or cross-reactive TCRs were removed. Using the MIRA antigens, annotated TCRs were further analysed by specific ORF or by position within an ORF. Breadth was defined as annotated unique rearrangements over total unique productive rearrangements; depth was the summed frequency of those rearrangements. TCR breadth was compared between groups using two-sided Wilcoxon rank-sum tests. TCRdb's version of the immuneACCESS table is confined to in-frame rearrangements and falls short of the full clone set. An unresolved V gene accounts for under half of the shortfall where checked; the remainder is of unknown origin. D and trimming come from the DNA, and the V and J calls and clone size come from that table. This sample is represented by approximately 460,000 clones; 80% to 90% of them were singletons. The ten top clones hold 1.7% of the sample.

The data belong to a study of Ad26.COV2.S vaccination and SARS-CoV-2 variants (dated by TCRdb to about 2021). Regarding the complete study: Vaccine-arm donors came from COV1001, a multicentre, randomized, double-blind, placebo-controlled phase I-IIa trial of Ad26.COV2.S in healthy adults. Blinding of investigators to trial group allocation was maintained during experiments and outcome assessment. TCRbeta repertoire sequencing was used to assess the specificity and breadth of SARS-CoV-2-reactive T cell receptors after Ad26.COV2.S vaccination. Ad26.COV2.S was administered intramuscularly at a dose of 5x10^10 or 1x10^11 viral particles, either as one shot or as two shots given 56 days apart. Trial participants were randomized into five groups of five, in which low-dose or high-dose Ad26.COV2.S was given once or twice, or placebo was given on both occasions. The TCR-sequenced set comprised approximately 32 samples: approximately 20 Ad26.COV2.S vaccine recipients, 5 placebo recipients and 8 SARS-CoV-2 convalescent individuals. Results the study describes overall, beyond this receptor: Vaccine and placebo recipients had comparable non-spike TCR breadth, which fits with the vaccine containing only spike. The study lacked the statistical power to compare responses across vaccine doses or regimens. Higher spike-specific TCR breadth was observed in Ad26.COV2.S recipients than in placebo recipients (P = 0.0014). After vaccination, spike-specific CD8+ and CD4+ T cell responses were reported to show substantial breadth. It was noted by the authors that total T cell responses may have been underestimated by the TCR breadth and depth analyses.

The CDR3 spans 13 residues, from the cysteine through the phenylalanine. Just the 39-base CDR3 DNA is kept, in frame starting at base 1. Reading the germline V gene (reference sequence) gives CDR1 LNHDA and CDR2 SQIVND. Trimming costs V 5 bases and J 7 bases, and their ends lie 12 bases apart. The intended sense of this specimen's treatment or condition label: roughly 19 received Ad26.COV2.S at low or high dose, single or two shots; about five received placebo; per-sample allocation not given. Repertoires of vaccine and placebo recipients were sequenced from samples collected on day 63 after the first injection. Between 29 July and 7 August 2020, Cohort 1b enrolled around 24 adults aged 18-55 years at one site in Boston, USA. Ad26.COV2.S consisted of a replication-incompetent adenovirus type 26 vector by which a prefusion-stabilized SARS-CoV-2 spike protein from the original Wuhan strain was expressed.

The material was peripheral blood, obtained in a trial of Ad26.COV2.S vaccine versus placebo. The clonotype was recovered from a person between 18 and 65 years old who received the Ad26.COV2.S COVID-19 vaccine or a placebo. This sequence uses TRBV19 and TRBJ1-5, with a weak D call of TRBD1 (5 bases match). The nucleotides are TGTGCCAGTAGTTGGGGGGAAAGGCAGCCCCAGCATTTT. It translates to CASSWGERQPQHF.